The clone carrying this TCR beta chain was detected once. In the same sample, other DNA sequences code for this CDR3. The data are from a study of shared clonotypes between healthy human individuals. Generated by immunoSEQ multiplex PCR, the TCRdb table keeps only in-frame clones and is missing some. The sample includes 550,000 to 600,000 clones, around 78% of them seen just once. V was shortened by 6 bases and J by 3 bases, with 6 bases between the two germline ends. The CDR3 loop spans 11 amino acids. Germline lookup yields CDR1 MNHEY and CDR2 SMNVEV (reference sequence). The chain recombines TRBV27 with TRBJ2-7; the D gene is possibly TRBD2 (6 bases). The sequence derives from a woman aged 40-49 years in good health. Some clones in this sample may be carry-over from other donors' samples. The specimen was PBMCs. The CDR3: CASRGGYEQYF. DNA for the CDR3: TGTGCCAGCAGGGGGGGCTACGAGCAGTACTTC.